This T cell receptor beta chain was observed in a study of T cell responses to AZD1222 COVID-19 vaccine. Study context: Second-dose intervals near 4 or 12 weeks were combined.

On this clone itself: Its antigen is currently unknown.

The CDR3 length is 14 residues. Germline assignment: CDR1 ENHRY and CDR2 SYGVKD. V lost 4 bases to trimming and J lost 7 bases, with 14 bases between them. Points from the study as a whole: Donors were chiefly white British, with a greater number of females, and clonal diversity was perhaps underestimated.

Some clones are missing from TCRdb's copy, which holds only in-frame ones; the method was immunoSEQ multiplex PCR. The sample has around 110,000 clones; roughly 87% are singletons. The chain carries TRBV10-3 and TRBJ1-5; D is unclear. This receptor was identified in an adult in good health. The material was peripheral blood, obtained on day 0 of AZD1222 vaccination. CDR3 nucleotide sequence: TGTGCCATCAGTGTTCTTGGCTGGGAACAGCCCCAGCATTTT. Protein sequence: CAISVLGWEQPQHF.